The present T cell receptor beta chain was sequenced within a study of OX40 agonist ivuxolimab in advanced cancers. Study as a whole: Participants could have had prior anti-PD-1, anti-PD-L1 or anti-CTLA-4 therapy, and approximately 37% had some. Study-level points and caveats: The work left the antigen specificity of expanded peripheral T cells undetermined.

The CDR3 has 14 amino acids. Germline CDR1 reads SQVTM; CDR2 reads ANQGSEA. V shed 6 bases and J 1 base; nucleotides not matched to a gene: 9. Any history of autoimmune disease or systemic immunosuppression disqualified patients. Comment on this clone: Its antigen is unknown.

TCRdb's table, derived via immunoSEQ multiplex PCR, lists solely in-frame clones and lacks some. The data show tens of thousands of clones, 84% seen once. The chain links TRBV29-1 to TRBJ2-7; 7 nucleotides match TRBD1. The sequence was collected from an adult with an advanced solid tumor such as melanoma, head and neck, liver or kidney cancer. Material: CD4+ or CD8+ T cells sorted from blood, obtained in a trial of the OX40 agonist ivuxolimab. The CDR3: CSVTTGLGSYEQYF. The CDR3 DNA follows: TGCAGCGTAACGACAGGGTTAGGATCCTACGAGCAGTACTTC.